This TCR beta chain was sequenced in a study of blood T cells in healthy people across ages. This clonotype has just a few counts. Primers used in a second PCR of about 7 to 12 cycles were a sample-barcoded 5' primer and a J-beta primer mix. TCRdb independently ran MiXCR on the 5' RACE reads; one entry per CDR3 protein. The data contain about 1.6 million distinct CDR3 sequences, around 35% of them singletons. This CDR3 contains 16 residues. Germline CDR1 reads ENHRY; CDR2 reads SYGVKD. V shed 8 bases, J shed 6 bases, and the junction held 18 bases outside the gene matches. The rearrangement links TRBV10-3 to TRBJ2-7; 8 nucleotides align to TRBD1. This clonotype was sampled from a woman aged 25 to 39 in good health. The sample comprised blood. Here the CDR3 reads CAISNTTGTGRLEQYF. The DNA of the CDR3 is TGTGCCATCTCTAATACTACCGGGACAGGTAGGCTCGAGCAGTACTTC.